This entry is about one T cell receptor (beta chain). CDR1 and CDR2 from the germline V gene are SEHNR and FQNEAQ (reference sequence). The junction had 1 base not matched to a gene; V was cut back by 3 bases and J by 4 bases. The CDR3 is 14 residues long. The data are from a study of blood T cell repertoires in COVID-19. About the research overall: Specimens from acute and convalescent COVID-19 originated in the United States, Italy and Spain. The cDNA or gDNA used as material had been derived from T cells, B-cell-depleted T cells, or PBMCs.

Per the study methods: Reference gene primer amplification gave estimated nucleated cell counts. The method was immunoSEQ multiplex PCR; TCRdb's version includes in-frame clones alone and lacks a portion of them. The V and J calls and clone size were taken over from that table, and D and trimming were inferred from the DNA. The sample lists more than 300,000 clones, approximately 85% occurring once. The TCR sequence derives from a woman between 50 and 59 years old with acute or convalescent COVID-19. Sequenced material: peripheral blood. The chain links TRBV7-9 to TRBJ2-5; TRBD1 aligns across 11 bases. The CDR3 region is CASSFGTGGETQYF. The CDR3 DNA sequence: TGTGCCAGCAGCTTTGGGACAGGGGGAGAGACCCAGTACTTC. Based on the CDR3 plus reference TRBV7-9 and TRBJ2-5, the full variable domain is DTGVSQNPRHKITKRGQNVTFRCDPISEHNRLYWYRQTLGQGPEFLTYFQNEAQLEKSRLLSDRFSAERPKGSFSTLEIQRTEQGDSAMYLCASSFGTGGETQYFGPGTRLLVL.